This T cell receptor beta chain was sequenced in a study of cytomegalovirus exposure and HLA in healthy donors. Whole-study results and caveats: About 180 TCR beta chains were listed as cytomegalovirus-associated.

Notes on this clone: Its antigen is as yet unknown.

The CDR3 is made up of 16 amino acids. Germline V gives CDR1 MGHDK, CDR2 SYGVNS. Trimming took 1 base from V and 1 from J; bases not matched to a gene: 2. The PCR had 60 Vbeta and 13 Jbeta primers. Profiling relied on immunoSEQ multiplex PCR, and the TCRdb table lists in-frame clones only, not all of them. The table lists about 250,000 clones, roughly two thirds of them singletons, with about 2.2% in the top ten. Sequenced sample: PBMCs. The V gene is TRBV25-1, the J gene TRBJ2-3; 10 nucleotides align to TRBD2. This clonotype originated in a female donor in good health and CMV-seronegative. The CDR3 is CASSESLAGGTDTQYF. The CDR3 DNA reads TGTGCCAGCAGTGAATCTCTAGCGGGAGGCACAGATACGCAGTATTTT.